This T cell receptor (beta chain) derives from a study of blood T cell repertoires in COVID-19. Study details: Researchers got acute and convalescent COVID-19 samples from the United States, Italy and Spain. T cells, B-cell-depleted T cells, or PBMCs provided the cDNA or gDNA that served as material.

The germline V gene encodes CDR1 MNHEY and CDR2 SMNVEV (reference sequence). Deletions cut 2 bases from V and 4 bases from J, with 20 bases between. The length of the CDR3 is 17 residues. In the original processing: It was from reference gene primer amplification that nucleated cell counts were estimated. The data were produced by immunoSEQ multiplex PCR, yet TCRdb's version contains in-frame clones alone and is incomplete. The V and J calls and the clone size are those of that table, but D and trimming were determined from the DNA. Of 90,000 to 130,000 clones in the sample, 75% to 80% are singletons; the top ten hold 16%.

The genes are TRBV27 and TRBJ1-2; D is uncertain. The source is a woman over 75 with active or convalescent COVID-19. The sequenced sample consisted of peripheral blood. The CDR3 DNA sequence: TGTGCCAGCAGTTTACCCCGAAGAGGATATTTTTCCTATGGCTACACCTTC. Its translation: CASSLPRRGYFSYGYTF.